This TCR beta chain was sequenced in a study of shared clonotypes between healthy human individuals. Overall study findings and caveats: Sampling involved blood alone; tissue repertoires likely differ.

This clone occurred a few times. Its antigen is still unknown. The assay was immunoSEQ multiplex PCR, and TCRdb's table has in-frame clones only and misses some. The sample includes about half a million clones, over 70% seen only once; the top ten take about 13%. CDR1 and CDR2 (germline): MNHEY, SMNVEV (reference sequence). V dropped 5 bases and J dropped 3; count of bases not matched to a gene: 7. The CDR3 is 15 amino acids. The TCR was taken from a woman in her thirties or forties in good health. Some clones in this sample may be carry-over from other donors' samples. The gene calls are TRBV27 and TRBJ2-3; 8 bases match TRBD1. Sequencing used PBMCs. The CDR3 sequence: CASSLRQGYTDTQYF. For the CDR3, the DNA is TGTGCCAGCAGTCTAAGACAGGGGTATACAGATACGCAGTATTTT.